The rows below give T cell receptor beta chains drawn from one sample of a study of shared clonotypes between healthy human individuals. The repertoire was sequenced with immunoSEQ multiplex PCR; TCRdb's copy has only in-frame clones and lacks some. The sample lists about 1 million clones, 65% to 75% occurring once. The sample consisted of memory CD4+ T cells sorted from blood. Source of these receptors: a young man in good health. Both conserved end residues are part of each CDR3. A D gene is named only where the DNA matches it firmly. Clone sizes are given selectively: once, few, many, or a class where the clone is expanded.

>few|-|TRBV5-4|TRBJ1-2
TGTGCCAGCAGCCCCGACGGATCCTATGGCTACACCTTC
CASSPDGSYGYTF
>-|TRBD2|TRBV14|TRBJ2-2
TGTGCCAGCAGCCAAGGAACGGGACTAGCGACCGGGGAGCTGTTTTTT
CASSQGTGLATGELFF
>-|TRBD2|TRBV27|TRBJ2-3
TGTGCCAGCAGACCTAGCGGGTTTACAGATACGCAGTATTTT
CASRPSGFTDTQYF
>-|TRBD1|TRBV6-1|TRBJ1-2
TGTGCCAGCAGTGGACAGGGAGGGGGACATGGCTACACCTTC
CASSGQGGGHGYTF
>-|TRBD1|TRBV4-2|TRBJ2-7
TGTGCCAGCAGCCAAGGGGACAGTCAAAGCTACGAGCAGTACTTC
CASSQGDSQSYEQYF
>-|-|TRBV11-3|TRBJ2-2
TGTGCCAGCAGCGGTGACAGCACCGGGGAGCTGTTTTTT
CASSGDSTGELFF
>-|-|TRBV30|TRBJ2-7
TGTGCCGGCGGGACAGATGCCTACGAGCAGTACTTC
CAGGTDAYEQYF
>-|-|TRBV2|TRBJ2-3
TGTGCCAGCAGTGAAGTCCAGCGTTATCCTGATACGCAGTATTTT
CASSEVQRYPDTQYF
>few|TRBD1|TRBV29-1|TRBJ2-6
TGCAGCGACGGCCGGGACAGGAGCTCTGGGGCCAACGTCCTGACTTTC
CSDGRDRSSGANVLTF
>-|-|TRBV4-3|TRBJ1-6
TGCGCCAGCAGCCAAGAGGTGAATTCACCCCTCCACTTT
CASSQEVNSPLHF